These T cell receptor beta chains were read from a single sample in a study of blood T cell repertoires in COVID-19. The table came from immunoSEQ multiplex PCR; TCRdb's copy has only in-frame clones and leaves some out. The sample shows 130,000 or so clones, 86% of them seen only once. The sample comprised peripheral blood. The receptors shown here come from a man aged 35 to 55 with acute or convalescent COVID-19. Each CDR3 is given with its conserved first and last residue. Each record gives: J gene, clone size, D gene, V gene, CDR3 DNA, CDR3 protein. D genes are given only for firm matches. Expanded clones are given a class, and other clones once, few, many or no size at all.

>TRBJ1-4|-|-|TRBV7-2
TGTGCCAGCGGGGTTCGCGAAGGGGTTTTTGAAAAACTGTTTTTT
CASGVREGVFEKLFF
>TRBJ2-7|-|-|TRBV6-6
TGTGCCAGCAGCCTCCCGGGGTACGAGCAGTACTTC
CASSLPGYEQYF
>TRBJ2-1|-|TRBD2|TRBV5-1
TGCGCCAGCAGCTTGGACAGAAGCGGGAAGGACAATGAGCAGTTCTTC
CASSLDRSGKDNEQFF
>TRBJ2-5|-|-|TRBV7-2
TGTGCCAGCAGCCGGTCTAGGGGGGGGGACCAGTACTTC
CASSRSRGGDQYF
>TRBJ1-2|-|-|TRBV19
TGTGCCAGTAGCCCCCGGGACACTGATGGCTACACCTTC
CASSPRDTDGYTF
>TRBJ2-4|once|TRBD1|TRBV6-2/TRBV6-3
TGTGCCAGCAGTACAGGGGTGTTCAAAAACATTCAGTACTTC
CASSTGVFKNIQYF
>TRBJ2-3|-|TRBD2|TRBV20-1
TGCAGTGCTAGTGCCCTAGCGGGGGGGGCTAGCACAGATACGCAGTATTTT
CSASALAGGASTDTQYF
>TRBJ1-4|-|-|TRBV15
TGTGCCACCAGCAGAGACCCAGGGATCTCTAATGAAAAACTGTTTTTT
CATSRDPGISNEKLFF
>TRBJ2-3|-|TRBD1|TRBV2
TGTGCCAGCAGGGACAGGGTGGTGTGGTCAGATACGCAGTATTTT
CASRDRVVWSDTQYF
>TRBJ1-2|few|-|TRBV19
TGTGCCAGTACCCCGAAAGTCGAGGGTTATGGCTACACCTTC
CASTPKVEGYGYTF
>TRBJ2-7|-|TRBD2|TRBV6-2/TRBV6-3
TGTGCCAGCAGCCGACTAGCGGGAGGAGTCCACGAGCAGTACTTC
CASSRLAGGVHEQYF
>TRBJ2-1|-|-|TRBV5-6
TGTGCCAGCAGCCTGGGACTCCCGCAAGACAATGAGCAGTTCTTC
CASSLGLPQDNEQFF
>TRBJ2-3|-|TRBD2|TRBV5-1
TGCGCCAGCAGCTTGGCCTGGAGACAGTCTACTGGAGACCTACTAGCGGGAGGTGGAGATACGCAGTATTTT
CASSLAWRQSTGDLLAGGGDTQYF
>TRBJ1-5|-|-|TRBV5-5
TGTGCCAGCAGCTTGGTCGGGACATCGGATAATCAGCCCCAGCATTTT
CASSLVGTSDNQPQHF
>TRBJ1-2|-|TRBD1|TRBV6-6
TGTGCCAGCAGCCGGGACAGGGACAACTATGGCTACACCTTC
CASSRDRDNYGYTF